A selection of T cell receptor beta chains follows, all from one sample in a study of T cells after yellow fever vaccination. TCRdb recomputed calls from the 5' RACE reads with MiXCR, one row per CDR3 protein. This table has about 58,000 distinct CDR3 sequences, about 5.2% appearing once. The sample was PBMCs, either bulk or a sorted T-cell subset (CD4+, CD8+, memory, or dextramer-sorted; not recorded which), taken on the day of the yellow fever booster vaccination. These receptors were obtained from a young man who received the YFV17D yellow fever vaccine. Each CDR3 is given with its conserved first and last residue. Fields, in order: clone size, J gene, V gene, D gene, CDR3 protein, CDR3 DNA. D genes are given only for firm matches. Some rows have no size entry. The others give once, few or many, or a class for an expanded clone.

clone_size: NA; j_call: TRBJ1-1; v_call: TRBV28; d_call: NA; cdr3_aa: CASSFYTEAFF; cdr3_nt: TGTGCCAGCAGTTTTTACACTGAAGCTTTCTTT
clone_size: NA; j_call: TRBJ1-5; v_call: TRBV21-1; d_call: NA; cdr3_aa: CASSRTGGISGQPQHF; cdr3_nt: TGTGCCAGCAGTCGTACAGGGGGTATCTCGGGTCAGCCCCAGCATTTT
clone_size: many; j_call: TRBJ2-2; v_call: TRBV13; d_call: NA; cdr3_aa: CASSSTDGTGELFF; cdr3_nt: TGTGCCAGCAGCTCCACGGACGGGACCGGGGAGCTGTTTTTT
clone_size: few; j_call: TRBJ1-2; v_call: TRBV4-1; d_call: TRBD1; cdr3_aa: CASSHQTGDGYGYTF; cdr3_nt: TGCGCCAGCAGCCATCAAACAGGGGATGGCTATGGCTACACCTTC
clone_size: NA; j_call: TRBJ2-7; v_call: TRBV25-1; d_call: NA; cdr3_aa: CASTRRGEQYF; cdr3_nt: TGTGCCAGCACCAGACGGGGCGAGCAGTACTTC
clone_size: few; j_call: TRBJ2-3; v_call: TRBV12-3/TRBV12-4; d_call: NA; cdr3_aa: CASSFPPDTQYF; cdr3_nt: TGTGCCAGCAGTTTCCCCCCCGATACGCAGTATTTT
clone_size: few; j_call: TRBJ1-2; v_call: TRBV7-8; d_call: TRBD1; cdr3_aa: CASSLLTGQGWYGYTF; cdr3_nt: TGTGCCAGCAGCTTGTTGACCGGACAGGGGTGGTATGGCTACACCTTC
clone_size: NA; j_call: TRBJ2-2; v_call: TRBV5-6; d_call: NA; cdr3_aa: CASSLANTGELFF; cdr3_nt: TGTGCCAGCAGCCTAGCGAACACCGGGGAGCTGTTTTTT
clone_size: many; j_call: TRBJ2-1; v_call: TRBV7-3; d_call: NA; cdr3_aa: CASSPLVSSVHEQFF; cdr3_nt: TGTGCCAGCAGCCCCCTTGTTAGCTCAGTCCATGAGCAGTTCTTC
clone_size: NA; j_call: TRBJ2-3; v_call: TRBV12-3/TRBV12-4; d_call: NA; cdr3_aa: CASSYRMGRDTQYF; cdr3_nt: TGTGCCAGCAGTTATCGGATGGGCAGGGATACGCAGTATTTT
clone_size: many; j_call: TRBJ1-1; v_call: TRBV5-1; d_call: NA; cdr3_aa: CASRVQPVVNTEAFF; cdr3_nt: TGCGCCAGCAGGGTGCAACCGGTAGTGAACACTGAAGCTTTCTTT
clone_size: NA; j_call: TRBJ2-5; v_call: TRBV6-5; d_call: NA; cdr3_aa: CASSFGQNLFQETQYF; cdr3_nt: TGTGCCAGCAGTTTCGGACAGAACCTCTTTCAAGAGACCCAGTACTTC
clone_size: many; j_call: TRBJ1-2; v_call: TRBV7-2; d_call: NA; cdr3_aa: CASSPLGVRGYTF; cdr3_nt: TGTGCCAGCAGCCCACTCGGCGTCCGAGGCTACACCTTC